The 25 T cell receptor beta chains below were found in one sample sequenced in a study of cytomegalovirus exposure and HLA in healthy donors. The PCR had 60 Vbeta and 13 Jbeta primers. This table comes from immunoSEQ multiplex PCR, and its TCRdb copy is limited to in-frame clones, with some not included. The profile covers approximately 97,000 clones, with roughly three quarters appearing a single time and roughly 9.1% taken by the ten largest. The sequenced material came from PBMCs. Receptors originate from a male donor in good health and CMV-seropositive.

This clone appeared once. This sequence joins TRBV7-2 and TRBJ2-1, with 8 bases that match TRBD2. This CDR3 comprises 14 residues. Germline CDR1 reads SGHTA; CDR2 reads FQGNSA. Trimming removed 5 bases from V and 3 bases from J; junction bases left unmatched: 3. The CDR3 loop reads CASSTAGVYNEQFF. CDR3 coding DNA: TGTGCCAGCAGCACAGCGGGGGTCTACAATGAGCAGTTCTTC.

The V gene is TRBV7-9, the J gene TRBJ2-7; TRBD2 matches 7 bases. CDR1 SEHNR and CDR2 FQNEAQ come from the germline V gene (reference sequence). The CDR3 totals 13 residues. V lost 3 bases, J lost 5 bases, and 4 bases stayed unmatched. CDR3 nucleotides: TGTGCCAGCAGCTTCTCGAGCGGGGACGAGCAGTACTTC. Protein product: CASSFSSGDEQYF.

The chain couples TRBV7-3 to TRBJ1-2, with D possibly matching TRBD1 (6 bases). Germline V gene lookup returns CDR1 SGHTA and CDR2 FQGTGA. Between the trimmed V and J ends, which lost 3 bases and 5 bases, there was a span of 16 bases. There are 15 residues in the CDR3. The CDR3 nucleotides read TGTGCCAGCAGCTTGGACGACAGGTCCCCATATGGCTACACCTTC. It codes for CASSLDDRSPYGYTF.

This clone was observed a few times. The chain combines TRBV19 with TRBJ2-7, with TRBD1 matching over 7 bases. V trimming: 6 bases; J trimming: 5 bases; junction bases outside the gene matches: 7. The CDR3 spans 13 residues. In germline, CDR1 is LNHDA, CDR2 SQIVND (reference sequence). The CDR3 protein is CASRSTGIHEQYF. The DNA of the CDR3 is TGTGCCAGTAGATCGACAGGGATCCACGAGCAGTACTTC.

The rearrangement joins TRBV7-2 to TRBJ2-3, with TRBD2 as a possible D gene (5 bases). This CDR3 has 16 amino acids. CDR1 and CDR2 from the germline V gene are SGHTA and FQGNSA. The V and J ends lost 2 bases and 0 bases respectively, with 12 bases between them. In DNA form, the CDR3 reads TGTGCCAGCAGCTTATTAGCGTCTTCTAGCACAGATACGCAGTATTTT. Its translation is CASSLLASSSTDTQYF.

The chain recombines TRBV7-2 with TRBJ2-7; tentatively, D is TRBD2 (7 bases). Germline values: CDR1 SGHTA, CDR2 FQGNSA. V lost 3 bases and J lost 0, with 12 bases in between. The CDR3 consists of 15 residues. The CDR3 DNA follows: TGTGCCAGCAGCTTCGGGGCGGGGGCCTCCTACGAGCAGTACTTC. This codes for CASSFGAGASYEQYF. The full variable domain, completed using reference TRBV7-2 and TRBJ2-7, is GAGVSQSPSNKVTEKGKDVELRCDPISGHTALYWYRQSLGQGLEFLIYFQGNSAPDKSGLPSDRFSAERTGGSVSTLTIQRTQQEDSAVYLCASSFGAGASYEQYFGPGTRLTVT.

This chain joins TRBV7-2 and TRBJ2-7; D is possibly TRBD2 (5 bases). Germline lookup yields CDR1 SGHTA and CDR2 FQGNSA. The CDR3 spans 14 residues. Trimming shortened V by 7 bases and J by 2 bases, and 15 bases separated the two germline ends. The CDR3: CASTSDLRAYEQYF. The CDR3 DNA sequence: TGTGCCAGCACCTCGGACCTGCGGGCCTACGAGCAGTACTTC.

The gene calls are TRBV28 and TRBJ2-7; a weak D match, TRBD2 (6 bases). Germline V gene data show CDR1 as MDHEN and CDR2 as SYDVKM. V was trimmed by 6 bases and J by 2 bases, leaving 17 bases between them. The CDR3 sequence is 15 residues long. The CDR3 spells CASSSPGLPPYEQYF. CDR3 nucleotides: TGTGCCAGCAGCTCCCCCGGACTACCTCCCTACGAGCAGTACTTC.

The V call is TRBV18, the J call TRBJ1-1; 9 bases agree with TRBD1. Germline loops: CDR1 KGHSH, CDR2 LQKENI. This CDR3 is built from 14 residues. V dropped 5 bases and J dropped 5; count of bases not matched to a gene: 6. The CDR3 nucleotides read TGTGCCAGCTCATTGCAACAGGGGGCGACTGAAGCTTTCTTT. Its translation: CASSLQQGATEAFF.

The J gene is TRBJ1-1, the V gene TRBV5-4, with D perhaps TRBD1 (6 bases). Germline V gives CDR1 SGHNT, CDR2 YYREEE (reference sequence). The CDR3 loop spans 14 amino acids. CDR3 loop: CAPLTGTSNTEAFF. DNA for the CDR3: TGTGCACCGCTCACCGGGACATCAAACACTGAAGCTTTCTTT.

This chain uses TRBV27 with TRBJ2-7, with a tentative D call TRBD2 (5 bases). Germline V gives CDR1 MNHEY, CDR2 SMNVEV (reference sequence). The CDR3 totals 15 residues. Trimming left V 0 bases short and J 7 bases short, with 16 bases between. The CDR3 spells CASSLSSGGYSEQYF. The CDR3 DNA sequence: TGTGCCAGCAGTTTATCATCAGGAGGTTATAGTGAGCAGTACTTC.

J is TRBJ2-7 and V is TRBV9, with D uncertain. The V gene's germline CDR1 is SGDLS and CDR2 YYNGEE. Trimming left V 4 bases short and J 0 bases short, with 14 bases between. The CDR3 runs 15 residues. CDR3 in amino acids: CASSLSGGHSYEQYF. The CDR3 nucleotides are TGTGCCAGCAGCCTGAGTGGCGGCCACTCCTACGAGCAGTACTTC.

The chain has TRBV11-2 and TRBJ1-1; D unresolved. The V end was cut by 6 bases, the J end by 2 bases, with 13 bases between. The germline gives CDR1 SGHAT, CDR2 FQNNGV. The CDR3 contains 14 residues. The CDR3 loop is CASRKEVGNTEAFF. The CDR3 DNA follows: TGTGCCAGCAGGAAGGAGGTGGGTAACACTGAAGCTTTCTTT.

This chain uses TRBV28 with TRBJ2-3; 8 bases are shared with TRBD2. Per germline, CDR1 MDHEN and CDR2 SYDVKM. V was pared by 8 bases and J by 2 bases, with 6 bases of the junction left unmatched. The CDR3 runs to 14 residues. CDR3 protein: CASGYSGTTDTQYF. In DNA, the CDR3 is TGTGCCAGCGGATATAGCGGGACCACAGATACGCAGTATTTT.

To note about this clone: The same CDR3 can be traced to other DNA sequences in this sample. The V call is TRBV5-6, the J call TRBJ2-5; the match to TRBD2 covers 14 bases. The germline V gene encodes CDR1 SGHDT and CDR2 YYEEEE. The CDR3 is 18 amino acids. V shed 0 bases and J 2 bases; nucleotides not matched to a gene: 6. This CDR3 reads CASSLGGLAGGRQETQYF. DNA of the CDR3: TGTGCCAGCAGCTTGGGAGGACTAGCGGGAGGAAGACAAGAGACCCAGTACTTC.

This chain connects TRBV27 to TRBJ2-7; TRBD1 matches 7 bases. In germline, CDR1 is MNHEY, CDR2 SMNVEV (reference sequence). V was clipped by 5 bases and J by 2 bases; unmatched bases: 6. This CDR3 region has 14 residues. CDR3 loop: CASSAYGTAYEQYF. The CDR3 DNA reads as TGTGCCAGCAGTGCATACGGGACAGCCTACGAGCAGTACTTC.

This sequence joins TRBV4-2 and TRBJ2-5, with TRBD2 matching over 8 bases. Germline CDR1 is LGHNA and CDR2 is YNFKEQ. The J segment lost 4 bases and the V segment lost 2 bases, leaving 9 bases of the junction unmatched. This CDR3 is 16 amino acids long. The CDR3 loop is CASSQHSGGVRETQYF. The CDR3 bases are TGTGCCAGCAGCCAACACTCGGGGGGGGTGAGAGAGACCCAGTACTTC.

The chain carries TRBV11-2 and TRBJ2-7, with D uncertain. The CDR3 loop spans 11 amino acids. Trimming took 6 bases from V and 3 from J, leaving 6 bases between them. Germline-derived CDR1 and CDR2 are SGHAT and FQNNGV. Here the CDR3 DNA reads TGTGCCAGCAGTTACGGCTACGAGCAGTACTTC. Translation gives CASSYGYEQYF.

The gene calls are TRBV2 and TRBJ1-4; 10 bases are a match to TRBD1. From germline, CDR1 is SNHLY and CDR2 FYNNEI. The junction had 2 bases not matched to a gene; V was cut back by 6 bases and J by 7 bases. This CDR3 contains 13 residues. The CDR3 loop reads CASRTGGVEKLFF. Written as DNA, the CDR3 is TGTGCCAGCAGGACAGGGGGCGTTGAAAAACTGTTTTTT.

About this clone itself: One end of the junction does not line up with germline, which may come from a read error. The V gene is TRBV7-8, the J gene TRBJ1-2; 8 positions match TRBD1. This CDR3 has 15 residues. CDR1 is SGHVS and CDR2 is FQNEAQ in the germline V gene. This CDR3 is CASSLASQGAYGYTF. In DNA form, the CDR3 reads TGTGCCAGCAGCCTAGCGTCCCAGGGGGCCTATGGCTACACCTTC.

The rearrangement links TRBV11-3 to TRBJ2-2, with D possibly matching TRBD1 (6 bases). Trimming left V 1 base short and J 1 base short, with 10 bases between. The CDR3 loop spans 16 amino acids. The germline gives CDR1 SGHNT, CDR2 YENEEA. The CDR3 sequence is CASSLAGTLNTGELFF. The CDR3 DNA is TGTGCCAGCAGCTTAGCCGGGACACTGAACACCGGGGAGCTGTTTTTT.

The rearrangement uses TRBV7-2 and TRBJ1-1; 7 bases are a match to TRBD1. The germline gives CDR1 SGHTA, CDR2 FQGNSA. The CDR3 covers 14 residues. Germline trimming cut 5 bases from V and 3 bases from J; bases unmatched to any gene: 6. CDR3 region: CASSAQQGYTEAFF. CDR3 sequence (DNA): TGTGCCAGCAGCGCACAACAGGGGTACACTGAAGCTTTCTTT.

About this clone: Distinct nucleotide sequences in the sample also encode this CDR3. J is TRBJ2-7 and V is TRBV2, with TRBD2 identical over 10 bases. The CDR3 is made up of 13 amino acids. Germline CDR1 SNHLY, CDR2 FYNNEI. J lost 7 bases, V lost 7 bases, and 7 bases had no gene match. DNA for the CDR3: TGTGCCAGCAAGCGGGAGGGCCTCTATGAGCAGTACTTC. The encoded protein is CASKREGLYEQYF.

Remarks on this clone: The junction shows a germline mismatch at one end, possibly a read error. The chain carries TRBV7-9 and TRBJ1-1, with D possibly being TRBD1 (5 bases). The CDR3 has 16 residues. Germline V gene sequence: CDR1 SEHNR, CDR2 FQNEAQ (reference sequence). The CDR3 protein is CSSSLLGPTGNTEAFF. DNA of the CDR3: TGTTCCAGCAGTTTGCTGGGGCCGACGGGGAACACTGAAGCTTTCTTT.

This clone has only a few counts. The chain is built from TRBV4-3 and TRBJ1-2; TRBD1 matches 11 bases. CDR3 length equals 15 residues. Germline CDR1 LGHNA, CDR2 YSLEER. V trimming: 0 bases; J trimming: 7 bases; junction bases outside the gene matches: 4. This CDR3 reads CASSQDGQGATGYTF. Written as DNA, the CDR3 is TGCGCCAGCAGCCAAGATGGACAGGGGGCGACTGGCTACACCTTC.